One and the same sample provided the 12 T cell receptor delta chains below, sequenced in a study of gammadelta T cells in human blood. TCRdb fed the RT-PCR reads to CATT. The sample carries roughly 410 delta-chain clones, roughly 32% recorded once. Sequencing was performed on Vgamma9Vdelta2 gamma-delta T cells from cord blood. Source of these receptors: a newborn.

Note on this clone: A much larger clone lies one base from this, so it may be a read error. The rearrangement uses TRDV2 and TRDJ2, with no clear D. The CDR3 is made up of 16 amino acids. Germline values: CDR1 GEAIGNYY, CDR2 EKD. CDR3 DNA sequence: TGTGCCTGTGACACCGCCAGGGACTTTTTGACAGCACAACGCTTCTTT. Its protein is CACDTARDFLTAQRFF.

For this clone: With only one base between it and a far larger clone, this is likely a read error. No J gene was called, and the V gene is TRDV2; the table's D call of TRDD3 was not tested on the DNA. Germline CDR1 and CDR2: GEAIGNYY and EKD. The length of the CDR3 is 19 residues. The CDR3 protein is CACDTVSGLLGEHTDKLIF. The CDR3 DNA sequence: TGTGCCTGTGACACCGTTTCGGGACTGCTGGGGGAACACACCGATAAACTTATCTTT.

As regards this clone: A much larger clone sits a single nucleotide away, making a read error possible. V gene TRDV2 combines with J gene TRDJ3, with TRDD3 identical over 12 bases. Germline values: CDR1 GEAIGNYY, CDR2 EKD. The CDR3 length is 19 residues. The DNA for the CDR3 is TGTGCCTGTGACACCGCTCTGGGGGATACGCCCATCCTCACCCGACAGAGGTTTTTC. It specifies CACDTALGDTPILTRQRFF.

A note on this clone: A much more abundant neighbour one base away suggests this may be a read error. The sample has other DNA sequences that encode this CDR3 too. J is TRDJ3 and V is TRDV2, with D possibly matching TRDD3 (6 bases). The J gene, not given by TCRdb, was assigned here from a germline match of the nucleotide sequence. V was pared by 3 bases and J by 2 bases, with 31 bases between. CDR1 GEAIGNYY and CDR2 EKD come from the germline V gene. This CDR3 spans 23 amino acids. The DNA for the CDR3 is TGTGCCTGTGACCCCGTACTGGGTGATACGCGATGGACTTTTCCCTGGGACACCCGACAGATGTTTTTC. Translation gives CACDPVLGDTRWTFPWDTRQMFF.

This clone rates as large (0.1 to 1%). The chain uses TRDV2 and TRDJ2; 10 bases fit TRDD3. The CDR3 runs 15 residues. Germline CDR1 reads GEAIGNYY; CDR2 reads EKD. V shed 0 bases and J 6 bases; nucleotides not matched to a gene: 3. CDR3 sequence reads: CACDTLGDRAAQLFF. The CDR3 DNA reads TGTGCCTGTGACACCCTGGGGGATAGGGCAGCACAACTCTTCTTT.

Concerning this clone: A far larger clone is only one base removed, so a read error is likely. The chain is built from TRDV2 and TRDJ3, with 8 bases that match TRDD3. Germline matching of the DNA provided the J gene here, since TCRdb leaves it blank. V shed 3 bases and J 0 bases; nucleotides not matched to a gene: 3. In germline, CDR1 is GEAIGNYY, CDR2 EKD. The CDR3 covers 17 residues. Here the CDR3 reads CACDSGGYSWDTRQMFF. DNA for the CDR3: TGTGCCTGTGACTCCGGGGGATACTCCTGGGACACCCGACAGATGTTTTTC.

Regarding this clone: This may come from a read error, since a much larger clone is one base off. The rearrangement uses TRDV2 and TRDJ2, with TRDD3 matching 13 bases. No J segment appears in TCRdb, so it was assigned here by matching the sequence to germline. The length of the CDR3 is 18 residues. With 3 bases clipped from V and 0 bases from J, the junction kept 6 bases outside the gene matches. Germline V lookup: CDR1 GEAIGNYY, CDR2 EKD. The CDR3 is CACDPVLGDTTLTAQLFF. Here the CDR3 DNA reads TGTGCCTGTGACCCTGTACTGGGGGATACGACTTTGACAGCACAACTCTTCTTT.

On this clone: A much larger clone differs by one base, so this may be a read error. The chain has TRDV2 and TRDJ3, with TRDD2 as a possible D gene (6 bases). This CDR3 comprises 20 residues. Germline CDR1 is GEAIGNYY and CDR2 is EKD. CDR3 DNA: TGTGCCTGTGACCAAACCCCTGGACTTACTACTTCCTGGGAAACCCGACAGATGTTTTTC. As protein: CACDQTPGLTTSWETRQMFF.

This clone appeared a single time. A read error is the likely source, as a far larger clone sits one nucleotide away. The rearrangement joins TRDV2 to TRDJ3, with 7 bases fitting TRDD3. TCRdb does not report a J gene; here it was assigned by matching the DNA to germline references. There are 17 residues in the CDR3. V lost 0 bases, J lost 4 bases, and 5 bases stayed unmatched. Germline V CDR1 and CDR2: GEAIGNYY, EKD. The CDR3 nucleotides read TGTGCCTGTGACACCGTTGGGGGACCTTGGGACACCCGACAGATGTTTTTC. It is translated as CACDTVGGPWDTRQMFF.

In the case of this clone: It differs at one base from a far larger clone, so likely a read error. The chain couples TRDV2 to TRDJ1; TRDD3 is a possible D gene (5 bases). Germline matching of the DNA provided the J gene here, since TCRdb leaves it blank. Per germline, CDR1 GEAIGNYY and CDR2 EKD. V lost 3 bases to trimming and J lost 0 bases, with 19 bases between them. The CDR3 runs to 17 residues. CDR3 region: CACDRRGSPPYTDKLIF. The CDR3 DNA is TGTGCCTGTGACCGGAGGGGGTCCCCCCCGTACACCGATAAACTCATCTTT.

Details on this clone: A read error is the likely source, as a far larger clone sits one nucleotide away. V usage is TRDV2 and J usage is TRDJ3, with 9 bases that match TRDD3. No J gene is reported in TCRdb; it was inferred here by comparing the DNA with germline. Germline CDR1 reads GEAIGNYY; CDR2 reads EKD. CDR3 size: 19 residues. This CDR3 reads CAYDSTGGPSSWDTRQMFF. In DNA, the CDR3 is TGTGCCTATGACTCAACTGGGGGACCAAGCTCCTGGGACACCCGACAGATGTTTTTC.

With regard to this clone: This likely reflects a read error, since a far larger clone is one base away. V is TRDV2 and J is TRDJ3; 7 nucleotides line up with TRDD3. Because TCRdb records no J gene, it was assigned here through a match of the DNA to germline. The CDR3 runs 19 residues. Looked up from germline, CDR1 is GEAIGNYY and CDR2 is EKD. The CDR3 coding sequence is TGTGCCTGTGACATCCCTGGGGGCCCTAGCTCCTGGGACGCCCGACAGATGTTTTTC. Residues: CACDIPGGPSSWDARQMFF.